The rows below give T cell receptor beta chains drawn from one sample of a study of blood T cell repertoires in COVID-19. Clones were read by immunoSEQ multiplex PCR, and TCRdb kept only the in-frame ones, dropping some. The data contain hundreds of thousands of clones, about nine tenths of them singletons. The sequenced sample was peripheral blood. Every receptor here comes from a man between 18 and 29 years old with active or convalescent COVID-19. The CDR3 runs from the conserved cysteine through the conserved F or W. A D gene is named only where the DNA matches it firmly. Rows give clone size only sometimes, using once, few, many, or a class for an expanded clone.

d_call	v_call	j_call	clone_size	cdr3_nt	cdr3_aa
.	TRBV5-8	TRBJ1-4	.	TGTGCCAGCAGCTTGGGTTTGCGGACAGCAACTAATGAAAAACTGTTTTTT	CASSLGLRTATNEKLFF
TRBD2	TRBV12-5	TRBJ2-3	.	TGTGCTAGTGGTTTGGTACTTCGGTTAGCGGGGGGGAACACAGATACGCAGTATTTT	CASGLVLRLAGGNTDTQYF
.	TRBV18	TRBJ1-4	.	TGTGCCAGCTCCGAGAGAACCAGGGGTGAAAAACTGTTTTTT	CASSERTRGEKLFF
.	TRBV7-8	TRBJ2-1	once	TGTGCCAGCAGCCTCTTTATGAATGAGCAGTTCTTC	CASSLFMNEQFF
.	TRBV18	TRBJ1-1	.	TGTGCCAGCTCACCACCAGGCCTAACAGGAAACACTGAAGCTTTCTTT	CASSPPGLTGNTEAFF
TRBD1	TRBV7-6	TRBJ1-2	.	TGTGCCAGCAGCTTAGGGACAGGGGAGTATAGCTATGGCTACACCTTC	CASSLGTGEYSYGYTF
TRBD2	TRBV27	TRBJ2-1	once	TGTGCCAGCAGTTTTCGGGGACTAGCGGGACCCGAGCAGTTCTTC	CASSFRGLAGPEQFF
TRBD1	TRBV5-8	TRBJ2-1	.	TGTGCCAGCAGCAGGGGTAGTTTAGGGGGCAGGGGATTCGATGAGCAGTTCTTC	CASSRGSLGGRGFDEQFF
TRBD1	TRBV27	TRBJ2-7	.	TGTGCCAGCAGTTTATCCCCTCGACAGGGGCAGTACTTC	CASSLSPRQGQYF
.	TRBV28	TRBJ1-1	.	TGTGCCAGCAGTTTAGGTGGTGAGGGAAACACTGAAGCTTTCTTT	CASSLGGEGNTEAFF
.	TRBV7-2	TRBJ1-1	.	TGTGCCAGCAGCTTATTTGGGAGTGCTGAAGCTTTCTTT	CASSLFGSAEAFF
TRBD2	TRBV29-1	TRBJ2-5	.	TGCAGCGTTTTTGGACTAGCGGGAGCTGATTCGGAGACCCAGTACTTC	CSVFGLAGADSETQYF
TRBD2	TRBV14	TRBJ2-1	.	TGTGCCAGCAGCCAGAGGACTAGCGGGGACAATGAGCAGTTCTTC	CASSQRTSGDNEQFF
.	TRBV7-9	TRBJ2-3	.	TGTGCCAGCAGCCGGGATTCGAATACGCAGTATTTT	CASSRDSNTQYF
.	TRBV5-1	TRBJ1-1	.	TGCGCCAGCCAGACCGGGACACTTGGGGAAGCTTTCTTT	CASQTGTLGEAFF
TRBD1	TRBV6-2/TRBV6-3	TRBJ1-2	.	TGTGCCAGCAGTTGGACAGGGCCAGGACATGGCTACACCTTC	CASSWTGPGHGYTF
TRBD1	TRBV6-2/TRBV6-3	TRBJ1-2	.	TGTGCCAGCAGTTACGTGAGAGGACAGGGGGCGCAAGGCTACACCTTC	CASSYVRGQGAQGYTF
.	TRBV6-2/TRBV6-3	TRBJ1-5	.	TGTGCCAGCAGCCCGTTGGGCGGGGGACAGCCCCAGCATTTT	CASSPLGGGQPQHF
.	TRBV12-3/TRBV12-4	TRBJ1-2	.	TGTGCCAGCAGTTTGAGGAGGCAGGATGGCTACACCTTC	CASSLRRQDGYTF
.	TRBV7-6	TRBJ2-7	.	TGTGCCAGCAGCTTAGACGACAGGAGTGACGAGCAGTACTTC	CASSLDDRSDEQYF
.	TRBV7-8	TRBJ1-5	.	TGTGCCAGCAGCTTAGCGGGGGCTGGGCAGCCCCAGCATTTT	CASSLAGAGQPQHF
TRBD2	TRBV6-5	TRBJ2-7	.	TGTGCCAGCAACCGCGGGAGAAGCTACGAGCAGTACTTC	CASNRGRSYEQYF
.	TRBV7-9	TRBJ2-1	.	TGTGCCAGCAGTCCTGACTCGGGTGAGCAGTTCTTC	CASSPDSGEQFF
.	TRBV7-2	TRBJ1-1	.	TGTGCCAGCAGCTTAGGACTTAGTTACACTGAAGCTTTCTTT	CASSLGLSYTEAFF
.	TRBV10-1	TRBJ1-6	.	TGCCCCGGGGGGAGGACACCCCTCCACTTT	CPGGRTPLHF
.	TRBV28	TRBJ2-5	.	TGTGCCAGCAGGGGGGCCCCCAACTCTGGTGAGACCCAGTACTTC	CASRGAPNSGETQYF
TRBD2	TRBV4-1	TRBJ2-1	.	TGCGCCAGCAGCCAGCTCCCAGGACTAGCGGGAGGCGATGAGCAGTTCTTC	CASSQLPGLAGGDEQFF
.	TRBV3-1/TRBV3-2	TRBJ2-7	.	TGTGCCAGCAGCCAAGAGCTAGTTCGAAGTCAAAGCTCCTACGAGCAGTACTTC	CASSQELVRSQSSYEQYF
TRBD2	TRBV7-8	TRBJ2-1	.	TGTGCCAGCAGCTTAGCTAGCGGGAGTTCAGATGAGCAGTTCTTC	CASSLASGSSDEQFF
TRBD1	TRBV5-1	TRBJ2-1	once	TGCGCCAGCAGCTGGACAGGGAACAATGAGCAGTTCTTC	CASSWTGNNEQFF
.	TRBV27	TRBJ2-7	.	TGTGCCAGCAGTTTAAGGGGCAGTCTCTACGAGCAGTACTTC	CASSLRGSLYEQYF
TRBD1	TRBV13	TRBJ2-1	.	TGTGCCAGCAGCTACAGGGGGCGCCGTTCTTACAATGAGCAGTTCTTC	CASSYRGRRSYNEQFF
TRBD2	TRBV6-2/TRBV6-3	TRBJ2-5	.	TGTGCCAGCAGTTTTTTACTAGCGGGAGAGACCCAGTACTTC	CASSFLLAGETQYF
.	TRBV5-1	TRBJ2-5	.	TGCGCCAGCAGCTTGGCCGGGGAGACCCAGTACTTC	CASSLAGETQYF
.	TRBV3-1/TRBV3-2	TRBJ2-7	once	TGTGCCAGCAGCCATCTCAGCTCCTACGAGCAGTACTTC	CASSHLSSYEQYF
.	TRBV7-6	TRBJ1-1	.	TGTGCCAGCAGCTTAGGTTCAGGCGTAATGAACACTGAAGCTTTCTTT	CASSLGSGVMNTEAFF
.	TRBV18	TRBJ1-5	.	TGTGCCAGCTCACCATTCCCGACTTTCCAAGTTGAATATAGCAATCAGCCCCAGCATTTT	CASSPFPTFQVEYSNQPQHF
TRBD2	TRBV10-3	TRBJ2-2	.	TGTGCCATCACCGCAACCGGGACTAGCGGGAGAGGCACCGGGGAGCTGTTTTTT	CAITATGTSGRGTGELFF
TRBD2	TRBV19	TRBJ2-1	.	TGTGCCAGTAGTATATCTTTGACTAGCGGGATGTTGGATGAGCAGTTCTTC	CASSISLTSGMLDEQFF
TRBD2	TRBV11-2	TRBJ2-7	.	TGTGCCAGCAGCTTGGGACTAGCCTACGAGCAGTACTTC	CASSLGLAYEQYF
.	TRBV6-5	TRBJ1-3	.	TGTGCCACCCGGGAGTTTCGGGCAGTGGGAAACACCATATATTTT	CATREFRAVGNTIYF
.	TRBV5-6	TRBJ2-5	.	TGTGCCAGCACCAAGGACACTCAAGAGACCCAGTACTTC	CASTKDTQETQYF
.	TRBV27	TRBJ1-5	.	TGTGCCAGCAGTTTCCTTGGCGGCAACAATCAGCCCCAGCATTTT	CASSFLGGNNQPQHF
.	TRBV29-1	TRBJ2-1	.	TGCAGCGTTGAAGTACTGGGGGGAATGGAGAATGAGCAGTTCTTC	CSVEVLGGMENEQFF
.	TRBV29-1	TRBJ1-2	once	TGCAGCGTTTTACAGGGTAATGGCTACACCTTC	CSVLQGNGYTF
TRBD2	TRBV27	TRBJ2-5	.	TGTGCCAGCAGTTTATTGGTTGCGGGAGGGCCGGGTGAGACCCAGTACTTC	CASSLLVAGGPGETQYF
TRBD2	TRBV6-5	TRBJ2-3	.	TGTGCCAGCAGTTACCTATTAGCGGGACCCACAGATACGCAGTATTTT	CASSYLLAGPTDTQYF
.	TRBV4-2	TRBJ2-1	.	TGTGCCAGCAGCCAAGACCGGGTCGATGAGCAGTTCTTC	CASSQDRVDEQFF
.	TRBV5-1	TRBJ2-1	.	TGCGCCAGCAGCTTGGACGCGGGAAGCTCCTACAATGAGCAGTTCTTC	CASSLDAGSSYNEQFF
.	TRBV7-2	TRBJ2-6	.	TGTGCCAGCAGCTTAGAGCTGGCCAACGTCCTGACTTTC	CASSLELANVLTF
TRBD2	TRBV7-9	TRBJ2-2	.	TGTGCCAGCAGCCCTAGCGGGAGTCCCGGGGAGCTGTTTTTT	CASSPSGSPGELFF
TRBD2	TRBV4-2	TRBJ2-1	.	TGTGCCAGCAGCCAAGACCCCACTAGCGGGGGAAATGAGCAGTTCTTC	CASSQDPTSGGNEQFF